One sample yielded the 17 T cell receptor beta chains listed below, sequenced in a study of regulatory T cells in long-lasting Graves disease (dated by TCRdb to the early 2020s). The method behind the library was multiplex PCR. Sequenced on an Illumina HiSeq 4000. CDR3 regions were amplified by Arm-PCR with iRepertoire HTBI primers to construct TCR beta libraries. TCRdb trimmed the raw reads at Q25, called clones with MiXCR and kept productive beta chains. Every CDR3 protein is listed once, alongside the most common genes and DNA of its rows. The sample table lists 300,000 to 500,000 distinct CDR3 sequences, less than 25% of them with a count of one. The ten largest clones take up around 21% of the sample. The sample's time point label, decoded: persistent/refractory GD, antithyroid drugs over 5 years with positive TRAb. For both TCR sequencing and RNA sequencing, RNA was extracted from PBMCs in TRIzol.

The sequencing here drew on peripheral blood mononuclear cells (PBMCs), taken when the disease was refractory, from a patient treated with antithyroid drugs. Receptors originate from a female donor with Graves disease.

This clonotype was seen many times. This chain uses TRBV2 with TRBJ1-1, with D maybe TRBD1 (5 bases). The CDR3 sequence is 13 residues long. Trimming stripped 7 bases from V and 3 bases from J, with 12 bases between. Germline CDR1 is SNHLY and CDR2 is FYNNEI. The CDR3 DNA sequence: TGTGCCAGCACGGGGGATCAGTACACTGAAGCTTTCTTT. It encodes CASTGDQYTEAFF.

With regard to this clonotype: Given a much more abundant clone one base away, this may be a read error. This chain uses TRBV28 with TRBJ2-7; maybe TRBD1 (6 bases). The CDR3 contains 16 residues. The ends were cut back, 5 bases at V and 4 bases at J, with 21 bases in the middle. In germline, CDR1 is MDHEN, CDR2 SYDVKM. The CDR3 DNA is TGTGCCAGCAGTCCACAGGGTCTTAAGTCCTTGTACGAGCAGTACTTC. Protein sequence: CASSPQGLKSLYEQYF. Combining the CDR3 with reference TRBV28 and TRBJ2-7 gives the whole variable domain DVKVTQSSRYLVKRTGEKVFLECVQDMDHENMFWYRQDPGLGLRLIYFSYDVKMKEKGDIPEGYSVSREKKERFSLILESASTNQTSMYLCASSPQGLKSLYEQYFGPGTRLTVT.

J is TRBJ2-5 and V is TRBV6-8; D call uncertain. Germline CDR1 is MNHGY and CDR2 is SAAAGT. The ends were cut back, 6 bases at V and 5 bases at J, with 22 bases in the middle. The CDR3 spans 16 residues. CDR3 nucleotide sequence: TGTGCCAGCAGCTACCCTCCTGCCGAAGCGCTGGAGACCCAGTACTTC. Its translation is CASSYPPAEALETQYF.

As concerns this clonotype: One junction end does not reproduce the germline sequence, and a read error may be involved. The rearrangement uses TRBV7-2 and TRBJ2-7; 7 bases fit TRBD2. This CDR3 has 14 amino acids. CDR1 and CDR2 from the germline V gene are SGHTA and FQGNSA. CDR3 sequence reads: CVSSLSGTSYEQYF. In DNA form, the CDR3 reads TGTGTCAGCAGCTTGAGCGGGACCTCCTACGAGCAGTACTTC.

For this clonotype: At one boundary the junction diverges from the germline segment, which might be a read error. The chain has TRBV5-6 and TRBJ1-1; no clear D. This CDR3 comprises 13 residues. The germline V gene encodes CDR1 SGHDT and CDR2 YYEEEE. CDR3 coding DNA: TGTGCCAGCAACGTCGTAATGAACACTGAATCTTTCTTT. As protein: CASNVVMNTESFF.

The chain uses TRBV7-2 and TRBJ1-5, with D unresolved. V was shortened by 3 bases and J by 3 bases, with 9 bases between the two germline ends. The CDR3 has 14 amino acids. Germline V CDR1 and CDR2: SGHTA, FQGNSA. CDR3 in amino acids: CASSLIRDNQPQHF. In DNA form, the CDR3 reads TGTGCCAGCAGCTTGATAAGGGACAATCAGCCCCAGCATTTT. The whole variable domain, filled in from reference TRBV7-2 and TRBJ1-5, reads GAGVSQSPSNKVTEKGKDVELRCDPISGHTALYWYRQSLGQGLEFLIYFQGNSAPDKSGLPSDRFSAERTGGSVSTLTIQRTQQEDSAVYLCASSLIRDNQPQHFGDGTRLSIL.

This clonotype showed up many times. The chain is built from TRBV29-1 and TRBJ2-5, with D perhaps being TRBD1 or TRBD2 (5 bases each). This CDR3 contains 15 residues. Germline V gives CDR1 SQVTM, CDR2 ANQGSEA. Trimming pared 8 bases from V and 0 bases from J, leaving 19 bases between. DNA for the CDR3: TGCAGCAAAGAGGGGTGGGGAAGGTACCAAGAGACCCAGTACTTC. Its translation is CSKEGWGRYQETQYF. The whole variable domain, filled in from reference TRBV29-1 and TRBJ2-5, reads SAVISQKPSRDICQRGTSLTIQCQVDSQVTMMFWYRQQPGQSLTLIATANQGSEATYESGFVIDKFPISRPNLTFSTLTVSNMSPEDSSIYLCSKEGWGRYQETQYFGPGTRLLVL.

The chain joins TRBV19 to TRBJ1-1; perhaps TRBD1 as D (5 bases). The V end lost 6 bases, the J end lost 3 bases, and 14 bases lay between the germline ends. Germline V gene sequence: CDR1 LNHDA, CDR2 SQIVND (reference sequence). This CDR3 has 14 amino acids. The CDR3 sequence: CASRNRRRDTEAFF. The CDR3 DNA is TGTGCCAGTAGAAACAGGCGCCGGGACACTGAAGCTTTCTTT.

This clonotype has ten or more counts. This chain connects TRBV6-2 or TRBV6-3 to TRBJ1-6; D uncertain. V lost 2 bases and J 10 bases, leaving 12 bases between the germline ends. The CDR3 spans 14 residues. CDR1 MNHEY and CDR2 SVGEGT come from the germline V gene. In nucleotides, the CDR3 is TGTGCCAGCAGTTACAACGCGGAGGGCTCACCCCTCCACTTT. Its protein is CASSYNAEGSPLHF.

This clonotype showed up many times. The rearrangement joins TRBV3-1 to TRBJ2-4; D is uncertain. V shed 3 bases and J shed 10 bases, with 16 bases lying between them. Germline CDR1 reads LGHDT; CDR2 reads YNNKEL (reference sequence). The CDR3 is 14 amino acids. Here the CDR3 DNA reads TGTGCCAGCAGCCACGACCTTCTCTCGGATATTCAGTACTTC. This codes for CASSHDLLSDIQYF.

This clonotype was seen repeatedly, ten times or more. The chain employs TRBV20-1 and TRBJ2-7; 14 positions agree with TRBD2. Germline CDR1 and CDR2: DFQATT and SNEGSKA (reference sequence). J gave up 3 bases and V 5 bases, and 9 bases lay outside the gene matches. The CDR3 covers 16 residues. CDR3 region: CSAGQGLAGGFYEQYF. CDR3 DNA sequence: TGCAGTGCTGGCCAAGGACTAGCGGGAGGATTCTACGAGCAGTACTTC.

The V gene is TRBV20-1, the J gene TRBJ2-7; a possible D gene is TRBD1 (6 bases). The CDR3 contains 16 residues. The germline V gene encodes CDR1 DFQATT and CDR2 SNEGSKA (reference sequence). Trimming stripped 6 bases from V and 0 bases from J, with 21 bases between. CDR3 DNA: TGCAGTGCCCATAGTATAACAGGGAGCCTCTCCTACGAGCAGTACTTC. Amino acids: CSAHSITGSLSYEQYF.

This clonotype was recorded many times. J is TRBJ2-5 and V is TRBV7-2, with a possible D match to TRBD1 (5 bases). Germline V gene lookup returns CDR1 SGHTA and CDR2 FQGNSA. The germline V and J ends were trimmed by 4 bases and 0 bases, with 18 bases remaining between them. This CDR3 is 17 amino acids long. The CDR3 is CASSSPRQPSYQETQYF. The CDR3 nucleotides are TGTGCCAGCAGCTCCCCTCGACAGCCGTCGTACCAAGAGACCCAGTACTTC.

This clonotype has ten or more counts. This chain connects TRBV7-2 to TRBJ2-5; tentatively, D is TRBD2 (6 bases). The CDR3 consists of 13 residues. CDR1 is SGHTA, CDR2 FQGNSA, per germline. The V end was cut by 2 bases, the J end by 5 bases, with 9 bases between. The CDR3 sequence is CASSLFGGETQYF. CDR3 bases: TGTGCCAGCAGCTTATTTGGGGGGGAGACCCAGTACTTC.

The genes are TRBV28 and TRBJ1-6, with TRBD1 matching over 12 bases. Germline-derived CDR1 and CDR2 are MDHEN and SYDVKM. J was trimmed by 7 bases and V by 3 bases; bases with no gene match: 7. This CDR3 region has 17 residues. The CDR3 loop is CASSLGTGGALNSPLHF. For the CDR3, the DNA is TGTGCCAGCAGTTTGGGGACAGGGGGCGCTTTGAATTCACCCCTCCACTTT.

This clonotype was found a few times. The junction departs from the called germline gene at one end, perhaps through a read error. J is TRBJ2-5 and V is TRBV7-2; the match to TRBD2 covers 8 bases. Judging by the DNA end, TRBJ2-1 fits better; the J call may be wrong. The germline V gene has CDR1 SGHTA and CDR2 FQGNSA. The CDR3 runs to 15 residues. CDR3 amino acids: CASGLGGAGDNEQFF. The DNA for the CDR3 is TGTGCCAGCGGCTTAGGGGGAGCGGGAGACAATGAGCAGTTCTTC.

The J gene is TRBJ2-7, the V gene TRBV30; 9 positions match TRBD1. Germline V gene data show CDR1 as GTSNPN and CDR2 as SVGIG (reference sequence). The junction had 17 bases not matched to a gene; V was cut back by 3 bases and J by 5 bases. The CDR3 runs 17 residues. CDR3 loop: CAWRRPGQGLTGNEQYF. CDR3 DNA sequence: TGTGCCTGGAGGCGACCGGGACAGGGTTTAACGGGGAACGAGCAGTACTTC.